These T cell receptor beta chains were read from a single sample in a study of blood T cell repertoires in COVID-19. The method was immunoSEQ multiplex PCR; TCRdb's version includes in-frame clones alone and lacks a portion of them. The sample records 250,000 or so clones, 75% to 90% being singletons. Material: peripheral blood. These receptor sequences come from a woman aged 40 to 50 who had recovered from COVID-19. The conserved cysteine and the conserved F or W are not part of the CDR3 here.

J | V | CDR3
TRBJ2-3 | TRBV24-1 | ATGGDKMGDWTDTQY
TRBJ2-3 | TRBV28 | ASSPPGTTSTDTQY
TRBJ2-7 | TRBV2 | ASSGRASYEQY
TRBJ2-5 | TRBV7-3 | ASSLGPGLGETQY
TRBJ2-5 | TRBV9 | ASSVVIGSGTQY
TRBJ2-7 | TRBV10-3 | AIEGLTYEQY
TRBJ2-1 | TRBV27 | ASSPPYPDKGNEQF
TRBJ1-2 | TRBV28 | ASSENRGLYYGYT
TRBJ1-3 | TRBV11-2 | ASSTTPQGSGNTIY
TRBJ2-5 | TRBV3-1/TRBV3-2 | ASSQAVVETQY
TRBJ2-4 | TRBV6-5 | ASRSGIAKNIQY
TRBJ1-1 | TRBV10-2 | ASSDGGLNTEAF
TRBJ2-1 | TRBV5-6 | ASSAWGLAGGSYNEQF
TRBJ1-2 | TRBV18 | ASSRDMTGEDGYT
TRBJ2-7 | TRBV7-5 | VRSLDGPGGLYEQY
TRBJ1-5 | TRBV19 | ASSIWTGNQPQH
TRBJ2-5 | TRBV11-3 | ASSWTSGREETQY
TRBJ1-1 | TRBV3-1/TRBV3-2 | ASSYRRGTEAF
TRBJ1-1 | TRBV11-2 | ASSWRAPNTEAF
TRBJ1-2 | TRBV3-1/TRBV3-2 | ASSPGQEGYGYT
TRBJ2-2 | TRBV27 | ASSLAGDTGELF
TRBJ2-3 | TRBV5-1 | ASSLGGSTDTQY
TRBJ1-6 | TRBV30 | AWSARTGTVNSPLH
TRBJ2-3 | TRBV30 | AWSEGRVWDTQY
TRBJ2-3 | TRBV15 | ATSTYSLSTDTQY
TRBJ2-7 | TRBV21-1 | ASSKGWGLQGLPYEQY
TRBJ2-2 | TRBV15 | ATSRLAGVNTGELF
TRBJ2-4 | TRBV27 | ASSPNRVAKNIQY
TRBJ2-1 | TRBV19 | ASVDGGTLQTEQF
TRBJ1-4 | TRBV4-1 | ASSQESGTPNEKLF
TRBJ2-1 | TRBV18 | ASARRVGGDEQF
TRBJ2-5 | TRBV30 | AWSIFQETQY
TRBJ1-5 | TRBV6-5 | ASSIERSNQPQH